Reported below is one T cell receptor (beta chain). Its antigen is undetermined. This specimen belongs to a study of cytomegalovirus exposure and HLA in healthy donors. Study findings and constraints: In a later analysis, common viral pathogens appeared linked to several of the most significant clusters. Presence/absence analyses took donor sequencing depth as roughly uniform.

Trimming took off 1 base at V and 3 bases at J, with 4 bases between the two ends. This CDR3 is 13 amino acids long. Germline V gene sequence: CDR1 SEHNR, CDR2 FQNEAQ (reference sequence). Amplification used 60 Vbeta primers and 13 Jbeta primers. In the source study's methods: An analysis performed later counted roughly 80 million unique TCR beta chains (roughly 11 million of them shared). Here immunoSEQ multiplex PCR was the method, and the copy in TCRdb shows in-frame clones only, minus some. V and J calls plus clone size are reproduced from that table; the DNA served to infer D and trimming. In total, the table holds 110,000 to 150,000 clones.

The sequenced sample consisted of PBMCs. The rearrangement uses TRBV7-9 and TRBJ1-3; D gene ambiguous. This clonotype was sampled from a male donor in good health and CMV-seronegative. This CDR3 reads CASSLDSGNTIYF. The CDR3 region has the DNA TGTGCCAGCAGCTTAGACAGTGGAAACACCATATATTTT.